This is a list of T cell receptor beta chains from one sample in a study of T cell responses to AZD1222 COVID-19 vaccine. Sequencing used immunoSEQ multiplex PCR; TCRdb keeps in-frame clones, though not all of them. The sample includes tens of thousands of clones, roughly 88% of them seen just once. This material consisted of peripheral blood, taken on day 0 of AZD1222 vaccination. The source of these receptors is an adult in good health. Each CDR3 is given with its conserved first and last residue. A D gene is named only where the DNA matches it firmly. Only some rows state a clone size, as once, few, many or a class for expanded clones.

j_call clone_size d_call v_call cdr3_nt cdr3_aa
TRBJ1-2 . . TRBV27 TGTGCCAGCAGTGCCCCGGGGCGGTCCTATGGCTACACCTTC CASSAPGRSYGYTF
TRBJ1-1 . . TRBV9 TGTGCCAGCAGCGGTGAACAGGGAACGAACACTGAAGCTTTCTTT CASSGEQGTNTEAFF
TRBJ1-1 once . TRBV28 TGTGCCAGCAGCGCCCGACCTGCGGCAGCTTTCTTT CASSARPAAAFF
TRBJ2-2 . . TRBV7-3 TGTGCCAGCAGCTTGGGCCCGACCGGGGAGCTGTTTTTT CASSLGPTGELFF
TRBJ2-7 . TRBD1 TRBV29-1 TGCAGCGTCTGGACAGGGGGCAGTTACGAGCAGTACTTC CSVWTGGSYEQYF
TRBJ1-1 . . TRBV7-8 TGTGCCAGCAGCTTAGTTGCCCCTACACTAATGAACACTGAAGCTTTCTTT CASSLVAPTLMNTEAFF
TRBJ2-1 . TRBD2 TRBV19 TGTGCCAGTAGTGCCTACCTAGCGGGAGGCTACAATGAGCAGTTCTTC CASSAYLAGGYNEQFF
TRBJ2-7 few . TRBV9 TGTGCCAGCAGCTCCTTTGAATCCGAGCAGTACTTC CASSSFESEQYF
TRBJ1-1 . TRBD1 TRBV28 TGTGCCAGCAGTAAACCGGGACAGGGGCGCACTGAAGCTTTCTTT CASSKPGQGRTEAFF
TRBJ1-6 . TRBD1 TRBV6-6 TGTGCCAGCAGTTCCGGGACAGGAATCCCTATCCTCCACTTT CASSSGTGIPILHF
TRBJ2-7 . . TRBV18 TGTGCCAGCTCACCAAGCGTCCACGAGCAGTACTTC CASSPSVHEQYF
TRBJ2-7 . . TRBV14 TGTGCCAGCAGTCAGTCTTACTACGAGCAGTACTTC CASSQSYYEQYF
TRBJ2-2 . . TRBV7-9 TGTGCCAGCAGCGCAGGTCGAGACGCCGGGGAGCTGTTTTTT CASSAGRDAGELFF
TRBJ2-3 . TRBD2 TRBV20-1 TGCAGTGCTAGTTGGGTCAGCGGGGGCACAGATACGCAGTATTTT CSASWVSGGTDTQYF
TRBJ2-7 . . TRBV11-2 TGTGCCAGCACCTCTTACCAGGAGGCCTACGAGCAGTACTTC CASTSYQEAYEQYF
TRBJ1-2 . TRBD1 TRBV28 TGTGCCAGCAGCCAGCAAGGACAGGGAGGGAGGGACTATGGCTACACCTTC CASSQQGQGGRDYGYTF
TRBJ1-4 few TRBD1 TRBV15 TGTGCCACCAGCCCTGACAGGGGGCGTGAAAAACTGTTTTTT CATSPDRGREKLFF
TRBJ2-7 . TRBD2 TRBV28 TGTGCCAGCAGCCTAGCGGGTTTAACCTACGAGCAGTACTTC CASSLAGLTYEQYF
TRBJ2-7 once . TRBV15 TGTGCCACCAGCAGAGATCTTCAGGGGCCAACCTACGAGCAGTACTTC CATSRDLQGPTYEQYF
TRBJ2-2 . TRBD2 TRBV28 TGTGCCACCAAGAACGGGGGGTCCGGGGAGCTGTTTTTT CATKNGGSGELFF
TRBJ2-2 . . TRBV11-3 TGTGCCAGCAGCAGTTTACGGGAGACCGGGGAGCTGTTTTTT CASSSLRETGELFF
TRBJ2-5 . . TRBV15 TGTGCCACCAGCAGAGTTGTTCTGGAGACCCAGTACTTC CATSRVVLETQYF
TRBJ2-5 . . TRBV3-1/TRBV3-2 TGTGCCAGCAGCCAAGATCTTCTGGAGACCCAGTACTTC CASSQDLLETQYF
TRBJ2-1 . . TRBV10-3 TGTGCCACCGGACTGCCACTAGGCCACAATGAGCAGTTCTTC CATGLPLGHNEQFF
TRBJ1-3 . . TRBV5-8 TGTGCCAGCAGCTTGGGATTAGGCCATACTGGAAACACCATATATTTT CASSLGLGHTGNTIYF
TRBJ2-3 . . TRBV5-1 TGCGCCAGCAGCTTGGGGGTAGCGACAGATACGCAGTATTTT CASSLGVATDTQYF
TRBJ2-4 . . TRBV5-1 TGCGCCAGCAGCTTGGAAGTTCTAGACATTCAGTACTTC CASSLEVLDIQYF
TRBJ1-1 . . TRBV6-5 TGTGCCAGCAGCTTGCGGACTGAAGCTTTCTTT CASSLRTEAFF
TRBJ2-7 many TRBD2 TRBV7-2 TGTGCCAGCAGCTTAGGCGTGACTAGCGGGGCCTACGAGCAGTACTTC CASSLGVTSGAYEQYF
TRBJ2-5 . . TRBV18 TGTGCCAGCTCACCCCGGACAGCTGACTACCAAGAGACCCAGTACTTC CASSPRTADYQETQYF
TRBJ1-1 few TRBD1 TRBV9 TGTGCCAGCAGCGTAGGAGGTGGGGGACAGGGGGGAGCTTTCTTT CASSVGGGGQGGAFF
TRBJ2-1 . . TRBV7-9 TGTGCCAGCAGCGTGACTAGGGGGAGGAACAATGAGCAGTTCTTC CASSVTRGRNNEQFF
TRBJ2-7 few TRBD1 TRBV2 TGTGCCAGCACCAGGGACAGGGGGTACGAGCAGTACTTC CASTRDRGYEQYF
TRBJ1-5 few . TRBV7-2 TGTGCCAGCAGCTTAGCCCCGAATCAGCCCCAGCATTTT CASSLAPNQPQHF
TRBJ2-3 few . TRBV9 TGTGCCAGCAGCGTAACCGCCAATGCTTATGGCACAGATACGCAGTATTTT CASSVTANAYGTDTQYF
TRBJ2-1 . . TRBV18 TGTGCCAGCTCACCAGGGGCAGGGAAATTAGTCGAGCAGTTCTTC CASSPGAGKLVEQFF
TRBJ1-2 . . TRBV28 TGTGCCAGCTACGGAGGGGGGCTGGTCTATGGCTACACCTTC CASYGGGLVYGYTF
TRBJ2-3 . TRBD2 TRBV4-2 TGTGCCAGCAGCCAAGAGGGCGGGAGCGTAAATACGCAGTATTTT CASSQEGGSVNTQYF
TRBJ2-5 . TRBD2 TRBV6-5 TGTGCCAGCAGTTTCCCGGGACTAGCGGGAGTTGAGACCCAGTACTTC CASSFPGLAGVETQYF
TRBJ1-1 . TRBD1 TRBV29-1 TGCAGCGTTGAAATGTCGAGGGGGCAGGAAGCTTTCTTT CSVEMSRGQEAFF